A selection of T cell receptor beta chains follows, all from one sample in a study of blood T cell repertoires in COVID-19. The table came from immunoSEQ multiplex PCR; TCRdb's copy has only in-frame clones and leaves some out. This sample carries roughly 67,000 clones, approximately 80% of them seen once, and the ten largest clones take approximately 23%. Material for sequencing was peripheral blood. Every receptor here comes from a human donor in a cohort sampled during active COVID-19. CDR3s include the opening cysteine and the closing phenylalanine or tryptophan. A D gene is named only where the DNA matches it firmly.

>TRBV6-2/TRBV6-3|TRBJ2-3|TRBD1
TGTGCCAGCAGCCCGACAGGGGAAAGCACAGATACGCAGTATTTT
CASSPTGESTDTQYF
>TRBV6-2/TRBV6-3|TRBJ2-5|TRBD1
TGTGCCAGCAGCCTCAACAGGGGGATAGGAGAGACCCAGTACTTC
CASSLNRGIGETQYF
>TRBV10-3|TRBJ2-3|-
TGTGCCATCAGTGGCGGGCTTCACACAGATACGCAGTATTTT
CAISGGLHTDTQYF
>TRBV7-6|TRBJ1-1|TRBD1
TGTGCCAGCAGCTTAGTTGGGACAGGGTTAGACACTGAAGCTTTCTTT
CASSLVGTGLDTEAFF
>TRBV28|TRBJ1-4|TRBD1
TGTGCCAGCAGTTTAGCGGGAACCGGGACAGGGGTAACTAATGAAAAACTGTTTTTT
CASSLAGTGTGVTNEKLFF
>TRBV28|TRBJ1-1|-
TGTGCCAGCACCGACAGCTTAACTGAAGCTTTCTTT
CASTDSLTEAFF
>TRBV18|TRBJ2-1|TRBD2
TGTGCCAGCTCACGTGGACTAGCCGATGAGCAGTTCTTC
CASSRGLADEQFF
>TRBV5-1|TRBJ2-1|-
TGCGCCAGCAGCTCCCTTAGTCTCTACAATGAGCAGTTCTTC
CASSSLSLYNEQFF
>TRBV5-6|TRBJ2-5|-
TGTGCCAGCAGCTTGGGGGCAGGGTGGGAGACCCAGTACTTC
CASSLGAGWETQYF
>TRBV13|TRBJ2-2|-
TGTGCCAGCAGACCATACACAGGGAGCACCGGGGAGCTGTTTTTT
CASRPYTGSTGELFF
>TRBV5-4|TRBJ2-2|TRBD1
TGTGCCAGCAGCCTCGACAGGGAATTCACCGGGGAGCTGTTTTTT
CASSLDREFTGELFF
>TRBV12-3/TRBV12-4|TRBJ1-2|-
TGTGCCAGCAGTGGGAGGGTTGGAGGCTACACCTTC
CASSGRVGGYTF
>TRBV29-1|TRBJ2-4|TRBD2
TGCAGCGTATTGGGACTAGCGGGGGGGGTTAGCGACATTCAGTACTTC
CSVLGLAGGVSDIQYF
>TRBV19|TRBJ2-3|TRBD2
TGTGCCAGTAGTCGGCGCGGGGGGGCGGTTGTCACAGATACGCAGTATTTT
CASSRRGGAVVTDTQYF